The T cell receptor (beta chain) described here comes from a study of T cell responses to AZD1222 COVID-19 vaccine (dated by TCRdb to 2020 to 2023). Context from the whole study: Because spike-specific TCR depth and breadth did not differ between the two schedules, AZD1222 recipients who got a second dose at roughly 4 weeks were pooled with those who got a second dose at roughly 12 weeks. Enrollment into the trials was organized by age into subgroups of 18-55, 56-69 and 70-plus years, and those subgroups contained approximately 150, 30 and 60 TCR-sequenced participants, respectively. A total of about 250 trial participants underwent TCR sequencing, of whom under 220 had received two doses of AZD1222 and around 26 had received two doses of the MenACWY control vaccine. Overall study outcomes, separate from this receptor: Only five to seven AZD1222 recipients were SARS-CoV-2 seropositive at baseline, limiting conclusions about previously exposed vaccinees. The 56-69-year group was small, and its depth increase did not reach significance, likely because of low power. After two AZD1222 doses, spike-specific TCR breadth and depth were significantly higher than at day 0 and than in MenACWY recipients. The vaccine-associated CD4 TCRs covered the entire spike protein, and the dominant responses fell in regions 160-218 and 743-854. Reportedly, almost half of the unique spike-specific TCRs recognized epitopes lying outside the regions that are mutated in the B.1.351 and B.1.1.7 variants. Because no day 14 peak-response samples were available, repertoires were characterized only after the peak T cell response. Participants were mostly white British, with more females than males. The authors suggested clonal diversity may have been underestimated.

The time point label here, explained by the study, means: baseline before first vaccination. The vaccinee samples were drawn from two UK trials, COV001 and COV002, one of which was a single-blind randomized controlled phase 2/3 trial testing AZD1222 (ChAdOx1 nCoV-19) in healthy adults. Trial participant PBMC samples were collected at day 0 and day 28 after the second dose for TCRbeta chain sequencing. The CDR3 regions of human TCRbeta chains were analyzed by immunosequencing. The authors' pipeline ran thus. Repertoire TCRs were matched against a reference library of SARS-CoV-2-specific TCRs generated with the MIRA antigen-specificity platform. Breadth was defined as the fraction of unique TCRs that were SARS-CoV-2-associated, and depth was defined as the fraction of total T cells that were SARS-CoV-2-associated. Using the MIRA data, every spike-specific TCR was mapped to the spike region that the TCR reacted to and assigned to either a CD4 or a CD8 class. Log10-transformed breadth and depth values were compared by one-way ANOVA with Sidak's multiple comparisons tests. TCRdb took this table from immuneACCESS and kept in-frame rearrangements with V and J called. Such tables lack part of the clones; where checked against another copy, unresolved V genes explain under half of the gap, and the rest is unexplained. The V and J calls and the clone size are those of that table, but D and trimming were determined from the DNA. This sample lists over 95,000 clones; 87% were detected once. 9.5% to 15% of the sample is held by the ten biggest clonotypes.

V and J lose 1 base and 1 base, and a span of 13 bases separates them. Reading from cysteine to phenylalanine, the CDR3 counts 16 amino acids. Only the CDR3 part of the read is kept: 48 bases, read in frame from the first base. For CDR1 and CDR2, the germline V gene (reference sequence) lists SEHNR and FQNEAQ. This clone was seen only once. Its antigen remains undetermined. Base qualities are missing; no much larger clone stands one base away. The receptor comes from an adult in good health. This chain joins TRBV7-9 to TRBJ1-2; TRBD1 is possibly the D segment (5 matching bases). The starting material was peripheral blood, obtained on day 0 of AZD1222 vaccination. The bases are TGTGCCAGCAGCTTAGGGCCCAGGGCGGATAACTATGGCTACACCTTC. This codes for CASSLGPRADNYGYTF.